This TCR beta chain is from a study of T cell responses to AZD1222 COVID-19 vaccine. Here immunoSEQ multiplex PCR was the method, and the copy in TCRdb shows in-frame clones only, minus some. The repertoire holds about 67,000 clones, with about 83% as singletons. The germline V gene encodes CDR1 SGDLS and CDR2 YYNGEE. This CDR3 is built from 14 residues. V lost 3 bases to trimming and J lost 6 bases, with 13 bases between them. The sample consisted of peripheral blood, taken 28 days after the second AZD1222 dose. The sequence derives from an adult who received the AZD1222 COVID-19 vaccine. V gene TRBV9 combines with J gene TRBJ2-1; tentatively, D is TRBD1 or TRBD2 (5 bases each). CDR3 in amino acids: CASSGDPPSNEQFF. CDR3 DNA sequence: TGTGCCAGCAGCGGGGACCCTCCCAGCAATGAGCAGTTCTTC.